Included here is one T cell receptor beta chain sequence, with context. What it binds is not known. Healthy donors of bone marrow made up the group. PCR involved 60 Vbeta and 13 Jbeta primers. Profiling relied on immunoSEQ multiplex PCR, and the TCRdb table lists in-frame clones only, not all of them. The data hold 150,000 to 200,000 clones, with approximately 80% observed a single time. This specimen comes from a study of cytomegalovirus exposure and HLA in healthy donors. Study-level results: The authors enumerated over 150 TCR beta chains as linked to cytomegalovirus.

The germline V gene has CDR1 SGDLS and CDR2 YYNGEE. V gave up 3 bases and J gave up 4 bases; unmatched junction bases: 6. This CDR3 is 15 amino acids long. This TCR came from a woman younger than 35 in good health and CMV-seropositive. The genes are TRBV9 and TRBJ1-4, with 7 positions matching TRBD1. The sequenced sample consisted of PBMCs. The CDR3 coding sequence is TGTGCCAGCAGCGGAAGGGACAGTAATAATGAAAAACTGTTTTTT. Protein sequence: CASSGRDSNNEKLFF.